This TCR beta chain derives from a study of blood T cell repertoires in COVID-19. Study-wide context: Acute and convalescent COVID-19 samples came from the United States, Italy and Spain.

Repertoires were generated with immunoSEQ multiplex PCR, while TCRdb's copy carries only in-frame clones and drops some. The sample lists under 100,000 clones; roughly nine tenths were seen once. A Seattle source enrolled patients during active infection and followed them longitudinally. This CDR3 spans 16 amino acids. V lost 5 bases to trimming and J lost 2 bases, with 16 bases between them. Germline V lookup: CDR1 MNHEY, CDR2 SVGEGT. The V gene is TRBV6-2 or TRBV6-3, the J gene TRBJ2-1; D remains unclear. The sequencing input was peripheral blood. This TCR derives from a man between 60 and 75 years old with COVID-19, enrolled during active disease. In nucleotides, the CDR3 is TGTGCCAGCAGTAAACTTAGCCTAGGTCCCTACAATGAGCAGTTCTTC. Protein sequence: CASSKLSLGPYNEQFF.